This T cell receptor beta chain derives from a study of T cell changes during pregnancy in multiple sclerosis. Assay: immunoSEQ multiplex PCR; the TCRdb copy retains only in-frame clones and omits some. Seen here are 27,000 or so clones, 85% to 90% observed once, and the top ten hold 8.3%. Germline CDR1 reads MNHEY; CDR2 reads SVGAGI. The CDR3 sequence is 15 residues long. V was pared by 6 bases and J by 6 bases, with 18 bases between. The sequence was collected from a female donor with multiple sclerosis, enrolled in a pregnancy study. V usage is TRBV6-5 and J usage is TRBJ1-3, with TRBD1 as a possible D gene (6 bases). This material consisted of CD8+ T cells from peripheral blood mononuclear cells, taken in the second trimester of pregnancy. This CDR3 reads CASSLQGFSANTIYF. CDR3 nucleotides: TGTGCCAGCAGCCTACAGGGTTTCAGTGCAAACACCATATATTTT.